This T cell receptor beta chain is from a study of OX40 agonist ivuxolimab in advanced cancers. For the study in its entirety: Ivuxolimab was an agonistic, fully human IgG2 monoclonal antibody directed against OX40 (CD134), a costimulatory receptor. The paper reports the monotherapy dose-escalation portion (N ≈ 52 patients) of the phase I ivuxolimab trial. The point of sequencing TCRbeta in the periphery was to test whether ivuxolimab changed TCR sequence diversity and drove clonal T-cell expansion. Of the roughly 54 patients in dose escalation, around 20 had hepatocellular carcinoma, roughly 15 had melanoma, 9 had renal cell carcinoma and 9 had head and neck cancer. Three dose-escalation patients achieved partial responses, one with hepatocellular carcinoma and two with cutaneous melanoma. Patients were allowed to have had prior anti-PD-1, anti-PD-L1 or anti-CTLA-4 therapy, and around 40% of the dose-escalation patients had previously received checkpoint inhibitors. Intravenous ivuxolimab was administered to patients every 2 weeks at six dose levels: 0.01, 0.1, 0.3, 1.5, 3 and 10 mg/kg. The dose-escalation cohort was 82.7% male with a mean age of approximately 60 years, ranging from about 23 to 85.

In regard to this clone: Its specific antigen is unknown. Base quality data are lacking; no much larger clone is found one base away.

The CDR3 numbers 14 residues from cysteine through phenylalanine. Only CDR3 DNA remains: 42 bases, in frame from the first base. CDR1 is given as SGHDN and CDR2 as FVKESK, both from the germline V gene. V lost 4 bases and J lost 4 bases; the stretch between them is 13 bases long. To sequence the TCRbeta CDR3 region, genomic DNA was isolated from the sorted cells. TCRbeta CDR3 regions were sequenced using the immunoSEQ Assay. Drawn from immuneACCESS, this table holds only the in-frame rearrangements with V and J called that TCRdb kept. Clones are partly lost; checked studies trace under half to an unresolved V gene and leave the rest unexplained. The sample records about 79,000 clones, approximately 84% of which are singletons. The ten top clones hold 0.5% to 0.65% of the sample. Patients with autoimmune disease history or receiving systemic immunosuppression were excluded from the trial. Peripheral blood for TCR sequencing was drawn from every dose cohort at baseline, at cycle 4 day 1 and at cycle 7 day 1. The samples were drawn from a first-in-human, open-label, multicenter phase I dose-escalation trial of ivuxolimab. Adults with locally advanced or metastatic head and neck squamous cell, hepatocellular, melanoma or renal cell carcinoma were enrolled in the trial. Before TCR sequencing, CD4+ and CD8+ T cells were separately sorted from peripheral blood.

Overall study results and their limits: Low levels of normalized T-cell clonal expansion were also seen in some patients who did not respond. After ivuxolimab, CD8+ T cells had more expanded clones than CD4+ T cells on average. At doses of 0.1 to 3.0 mg/kg, clonal expansion of both CD4+ and CD8+ blood T cells was observed from baseline to week 6. The antigen specificity of the peripheral T cells that underwent clonal expansion was not determined. Partial responders in the 0.1-3.0 mg/kg groups had among the lowest normalized peripheral clonal expansion, especially among CD8+ T cells.

This chain is built from TRBV14 and TRBJ1-2; a tentative D call is TRBD1 (6 bases match). The source was CD4+ or CD8+ T cells sorted from blood, collected in a trial of the OX40 agonist ivuxolimab. The receptor was isolated from an adult with an advanced solid tumor such as melanoma, head and neck, liver or kidney cancer. For the CDR3, the sequence is CASSLMTGSYGYTF. The sequence in DNA is TGTGCCAGCAGCCTAATGACAGGATCCTATGGCTACACCTTC.